Only a few counts were recorded for the clone carrying this T cell receptor beta chain. CDR3 size: 14 residues. The V gene lost 1 base and the J gene lost 5 bases, with 9 bases spanning the gap. Unique molecular identifiers were used to barcode this TCRbeta library. TCRdb redid the calling of the PCR reads with MiXCR, one entry per CDR3 protein. The sample consists of 350,000 to 400,000 distinct CDR3 sequences, more than 10% of them appearing once. The data stem from a study of T-cell reconstitution after alpha-beta-depleted transplantation in children. The chain employs TRBV12-3 or TRBV12-4 and TRBJ2-1, with D possibly being TRBD1 (5 bases). The sequences come from PBMCs, collected from the stem cell graft. This clonotype was sampled from a human donor who donated a stem cell graft to a child with Fanconi anemia. In DNA, the CDR3 is TGTGCCAGCAGTTTAGGGGGCAGGGACAATGAGCAGTTCTTC. It yields the protein CASSLGGRDNEQFF.